The 8 T cell receptor beta chains reported below all come from one sample, sequenced in a study of early T cells in non-severe SARS-CoV-2 infection. TCRdb processed the 5' RACE reads anew with MiXCR; each CDR3 protein has one entry. The sample holds about 48,000 distinct CDR3 sequences; 7.7% are singletons and the top ten take 5.8%. The source material was whole blood. These receptors were collected from an adult who was a healthcare worker with PCR-confirmed SARS-CoV-2 infection or an uninfected control (not recorded which).

This clonotype was found a few times. The chain combines TRBV5-1 with TRBJ1-2; 7 nucleotides agree with TRBD1. The germline gives CDR1 SGHRS, CDR2 YFSETQ. With V trimmed by 4 bases and J by 5 bases, 5 bases remained unmatched. This CDR3 has 13 amino acids. The CDR3 DNA reads as TGCGCCAGCAGCGTGGGACAGCGTTATGGCTACACCTTC. It translates to CASSVGQRYGYTF.

This clonotype was picked up many times. The chain has TRBV6-5 and TRBJ1-1; 10 nucleotides align to TRBD1. The CDR3 runs 14 residues. The germline V gene has CDR1 MNHEY and CDR2 SVGAGI. Germline trimming cut 4 bases from V and 5 bases from J; bases unmatched to any gene: 4. CDR3 in DNA: TGTGCCAGCAGTTTGGACAGGGGGGGGACTGAAGCTTTCTTT. Amino acid sequence: CASSLDRGGTEAFF.

The rearrangement joins TRBV6-5 to TRBJ2-7; weak D call: TRBD2 (6 bases). CDR1 MNHEY and CDR2 SVGAGI come from the germline V gene. The germline V and J ends were trimmed by 8 bases and 3 bases, with 17 bases remaining between them. The CDR3 covers 14 residues. In DNA, the CDR3 is TGTGCCAGCGGGCGTCTCGGAGGGATCTACGAGCAGTACTTC. Protein: CASGRLGGIYEQYF.

This clonotype has ten or more counts. V and J are TRBV9 and TRBJ2-3; possibly TRBD2 for D (5 bases). The CDR3 has 15 residues. Germline CDR1 reads SGDLS; CDR2 reads YYNGEE. Deletions cut 0 bases from V and 6 bases from J, with 14 bases between. The CDR3 nucleotides read TGTGCCAGCAGCGTAGTCGGGGAGCCTTACGATACGCAGTATTTT. Translating it yields CASSVVGEPYDTQYF.

There are many counts of this clonotype. The chain combines TRBV2 with TRBJ1-2; 9 nucleotides line up with TRBD1. This CDR3 region has 15 residues. V trimming: 7 bases; J trimming: 4 bases; junction bases outside the gene matches: 10. The V gene's germline CDR1 is SNHLY and CDR2 FYNNEI. This CDR3 reads CASTMGQGPFYGYTF. CDR3 coding DNA: TGTGCCAGCACCATGGGACAGGGACCTTTCTATGGCTACACCTTC.

This clonotype has just a few counts. J is TRBJ1-5 and V is TRBV19; D call uncertain. CDR1 LNHDA and CDR2 SQIVND come from the germline V gene (reference sequence). The CDR3 sequence is 13 residues long. With 9 bases removed from V and 1 base from J, the gap between germline ends came to 10 bases. The CDR3 DNA reads TGTGCCAGCGCCGGGGTGAGCAATCAGCCCCAGCATTTT. It codes for CASAGVSNQPQHF. Full variable domain (rest looked up from reference TRBV19 and TRBJ1-5): DGGITQSPKYLFRKEGQNVTLSCEQNLNHDAMYWYRQDPGQGLRLIYYSQIVNDFQKGDIAEGYSVSREKKESFPLTVTSAQKNPTAFYLCASAGVSNQPQHFGDGTRLSIL.

This clonotype has ten or more counts. The J gene is TRBJ2-1, the V gene TRBV28; 9 nucleotides align to TRBD1. J lost 0 bases, V lost 3 bases, and 9 bases had no gene match. CDR3 length: 18 residues. Looked up from germline, CDR1 is MDHEN and CDR2 is SYDVKM. The CDR3 is CASSFSVLGQGSYNEQFF. The CDR3 DNA is TGTGCCAGCAGTTTCAGTGTGTTGGGACAGGGCTCCTACAATGAGCAGTTCTTC. The full variable domain, with the rest looked up from reference TRBV28 and TRBJ2-1, is DVKVTQSSRYLVKRTGEKVFLECVQDMDHENMFWYRQDPGLGLRLIYFSYDVKMKEKGDIPEGYSVSREKKERFSLILESASTNQTSMYLCASSFSVLGQGSYNEQFFGPGTRLTVL.

This clonotype showed up just a few times. This rearrangement joins TRBV2 to TRBJ2-1; D is undetermined. CDR3 length equals 14 residues. Germline V lookup: CDR1 SNHLY, CDR2 FYNNEI. Trimming removed 4 bases from V and 1 base from J, with 8 bases in between. The CDR3 loop is CASSAALSYNEQFF. The CDR3 DNA reads as TGTGCCAGCAGTGCGGCCCTTTCCTACAATGAGCAGTTCTTC.